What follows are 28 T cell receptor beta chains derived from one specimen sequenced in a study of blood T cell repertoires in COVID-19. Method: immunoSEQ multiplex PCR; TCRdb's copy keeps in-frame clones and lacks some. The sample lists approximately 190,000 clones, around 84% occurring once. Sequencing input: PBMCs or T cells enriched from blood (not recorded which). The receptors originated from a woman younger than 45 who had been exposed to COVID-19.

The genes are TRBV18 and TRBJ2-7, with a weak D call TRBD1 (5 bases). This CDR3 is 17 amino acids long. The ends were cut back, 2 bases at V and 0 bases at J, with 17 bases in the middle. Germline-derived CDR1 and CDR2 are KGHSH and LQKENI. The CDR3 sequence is CASSPSPVDTVSYEQYF. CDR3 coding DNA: TGTGCCAGCTCACCAAGCCCGGTGGACACCGTCTCCTACGAGCAGTACTTC.

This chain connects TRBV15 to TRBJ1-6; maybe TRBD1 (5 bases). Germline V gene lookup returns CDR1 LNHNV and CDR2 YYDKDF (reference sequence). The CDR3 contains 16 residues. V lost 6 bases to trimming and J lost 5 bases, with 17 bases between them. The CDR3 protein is CATRRRNVGDNSPLHF. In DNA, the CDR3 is TGTGCCACCAGGCGGAGAAATGTAGGGGATAATTCACCCCTCCACTTT.

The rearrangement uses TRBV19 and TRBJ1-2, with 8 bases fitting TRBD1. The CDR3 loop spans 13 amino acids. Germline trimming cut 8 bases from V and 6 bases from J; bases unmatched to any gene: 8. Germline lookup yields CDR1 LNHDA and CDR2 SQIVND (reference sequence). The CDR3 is CASALGTGDGYTF. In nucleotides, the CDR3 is TGTGCCAGTGCCCTAGGGACAGGAGATGGCTACACCTTC.

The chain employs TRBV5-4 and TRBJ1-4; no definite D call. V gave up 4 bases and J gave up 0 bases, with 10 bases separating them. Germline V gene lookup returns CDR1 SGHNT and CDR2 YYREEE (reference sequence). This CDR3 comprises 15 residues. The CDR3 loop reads CASSREVATNEKLFF. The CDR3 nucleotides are TGTGCCAGCAGCAGAGAGGTTGCAACTAATGAAAAACTGTTTTTT.

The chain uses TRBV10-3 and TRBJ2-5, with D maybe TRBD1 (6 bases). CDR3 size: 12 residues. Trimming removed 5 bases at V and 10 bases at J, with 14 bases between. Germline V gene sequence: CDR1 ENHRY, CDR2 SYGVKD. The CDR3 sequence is CAISLQGEVQYF. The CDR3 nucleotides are TGTGCCATCAGTTTACAGGGTGAGGTCCAGTACTTC.

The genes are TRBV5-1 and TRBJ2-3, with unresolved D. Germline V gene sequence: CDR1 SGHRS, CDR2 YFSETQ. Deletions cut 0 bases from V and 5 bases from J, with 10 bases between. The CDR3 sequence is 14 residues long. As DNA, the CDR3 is TGCGCCAGCAGCTTGGACGGTTCCGTAGATACGCAGTATTTT. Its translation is CASSLDGSVDTQYF.

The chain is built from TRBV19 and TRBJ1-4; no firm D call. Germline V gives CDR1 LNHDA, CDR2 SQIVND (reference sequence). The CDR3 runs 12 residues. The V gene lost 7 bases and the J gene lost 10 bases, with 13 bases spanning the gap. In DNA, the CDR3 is TGTGCCAGTACGGCGGGTGCCGGAAAACTGTTTTTT. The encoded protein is CASTAGAGKLFF.

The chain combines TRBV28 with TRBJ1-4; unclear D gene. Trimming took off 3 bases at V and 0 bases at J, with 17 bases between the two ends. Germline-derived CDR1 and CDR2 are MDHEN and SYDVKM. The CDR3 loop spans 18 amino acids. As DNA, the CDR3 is TGTGCCAGCAGTTTGGGCCTTCTGTCTCACGCAACTAATGAAAAACTGTTTTTT. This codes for CASSLGLLSHATNEKLFF.

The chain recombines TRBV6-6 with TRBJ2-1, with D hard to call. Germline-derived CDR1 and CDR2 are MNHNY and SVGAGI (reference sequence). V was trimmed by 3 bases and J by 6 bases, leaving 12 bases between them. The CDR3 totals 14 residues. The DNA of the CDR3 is TGTGCCAGCAGTTATTCCGTAGTAGCCAATGAGCAGTTCTTC. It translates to CASSYSVVANEQFF.

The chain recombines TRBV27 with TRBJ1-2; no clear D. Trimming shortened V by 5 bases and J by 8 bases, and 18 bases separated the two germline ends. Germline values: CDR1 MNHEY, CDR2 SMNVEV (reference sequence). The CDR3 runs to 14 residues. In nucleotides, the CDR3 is TGTGCCAGCAGTCCGACTGACGGGAGGACGGGCTACACCTTC. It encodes CASSPTDGRTGYTF.

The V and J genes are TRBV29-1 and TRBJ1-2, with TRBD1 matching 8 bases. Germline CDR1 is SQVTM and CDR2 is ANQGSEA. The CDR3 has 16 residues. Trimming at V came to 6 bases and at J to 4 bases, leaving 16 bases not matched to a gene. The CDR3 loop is CSVDPLTRQGTYGYTF. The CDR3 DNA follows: TGCAGCGTCGATCCTTTAACTAGACAGGGGACCTATGGCTACACCTTC.

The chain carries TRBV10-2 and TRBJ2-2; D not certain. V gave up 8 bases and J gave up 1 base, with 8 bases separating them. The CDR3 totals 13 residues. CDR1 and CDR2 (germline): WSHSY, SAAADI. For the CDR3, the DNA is TGCGCCAGCTCACGAGGGAACACCGGGGAGCTGTTTTTT. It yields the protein CASSRGNTGELFF.

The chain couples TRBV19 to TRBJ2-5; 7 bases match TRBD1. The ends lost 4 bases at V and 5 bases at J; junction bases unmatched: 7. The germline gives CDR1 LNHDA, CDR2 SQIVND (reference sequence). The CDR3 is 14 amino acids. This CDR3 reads CASSTGGGEETQYF. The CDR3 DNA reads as TGTGCCAGTAGTACAGGGGGTGGTGAGGAGACCCAGTACTTC.

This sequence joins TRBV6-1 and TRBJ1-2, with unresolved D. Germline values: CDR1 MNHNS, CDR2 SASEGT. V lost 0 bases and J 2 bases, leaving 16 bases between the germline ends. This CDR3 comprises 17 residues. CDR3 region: CASSEAVTNTRNYGYTF. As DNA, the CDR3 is TGTGCCAGCAGTGAAGCGGTAACTAATACACGGAACTATGGCTACACCTTC.

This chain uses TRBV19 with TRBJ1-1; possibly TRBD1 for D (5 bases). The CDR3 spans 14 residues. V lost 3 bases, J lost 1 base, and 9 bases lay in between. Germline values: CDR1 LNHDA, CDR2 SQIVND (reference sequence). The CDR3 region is CASSMGQKNTEAFF. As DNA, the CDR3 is TGTGCCAGTAGTATGGGGCAGAAGAACACTGAAGCTTTCTTT. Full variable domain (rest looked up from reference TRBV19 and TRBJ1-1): DGGITQSPKYLFRKEGQNVTLSCEQNLNHDAMYWYRQDPGQGLRLIYYSQIVNDFQKGDIAEGYSVSREKKESFPLTVTSAQKNPTAFYLCASSMGQKNTEAFFGQGTRLTVV.

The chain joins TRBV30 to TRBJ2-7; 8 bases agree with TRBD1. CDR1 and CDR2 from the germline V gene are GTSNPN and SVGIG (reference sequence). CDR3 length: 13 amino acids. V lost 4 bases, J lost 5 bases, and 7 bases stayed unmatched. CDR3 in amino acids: CAWTADRDHEQYF. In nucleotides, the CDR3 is TGTGCCTGGACCGCGGACAGGGACCACGAGCAGTACTTC. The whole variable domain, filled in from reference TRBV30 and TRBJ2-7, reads SQTIHQWPATLVQPVGSPLSLECTVEGTSNPNLYWYRQAAGRGLQLLFYSVGIGQISSEVPQNLSASRPQDRQFILSSKKLLLSDSGFYLCAWTADRDHEQYFGPGTRLTVT.

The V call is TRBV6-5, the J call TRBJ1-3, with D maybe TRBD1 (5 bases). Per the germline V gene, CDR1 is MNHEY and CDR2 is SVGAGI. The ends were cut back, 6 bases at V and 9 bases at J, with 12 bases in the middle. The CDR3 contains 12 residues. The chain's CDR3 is CASSQQAPTIYF. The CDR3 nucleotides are TGTGCCAGCAGCCAACAGGCACCCACCATATATTTT.

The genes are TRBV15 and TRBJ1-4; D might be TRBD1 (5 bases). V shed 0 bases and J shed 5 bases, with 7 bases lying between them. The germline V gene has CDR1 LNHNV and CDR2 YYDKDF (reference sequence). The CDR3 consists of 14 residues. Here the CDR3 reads CATSRDRVNEKLFF. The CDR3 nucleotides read TGTGCCACCAGCAGAGACAGGGTGAATGAAAAACTGTTTTTT.

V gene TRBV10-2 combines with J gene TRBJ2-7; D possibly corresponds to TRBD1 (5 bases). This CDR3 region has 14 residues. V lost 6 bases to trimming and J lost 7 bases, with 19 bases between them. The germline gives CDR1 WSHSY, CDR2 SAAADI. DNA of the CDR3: TGCGCCAGCAGACTCGACAGCCTGGGATGGGAGCAGTACTTC. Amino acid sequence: CASRLDSLGWEQYF.

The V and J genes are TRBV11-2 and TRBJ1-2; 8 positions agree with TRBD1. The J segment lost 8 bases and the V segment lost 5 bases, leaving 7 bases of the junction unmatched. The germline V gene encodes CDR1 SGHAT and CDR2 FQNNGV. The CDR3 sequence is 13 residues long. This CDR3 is CASSPDRGWGYTF. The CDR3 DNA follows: TGTGCCAGCAGCCCCGACAGGGGTTGGGGCTACACCTTC.

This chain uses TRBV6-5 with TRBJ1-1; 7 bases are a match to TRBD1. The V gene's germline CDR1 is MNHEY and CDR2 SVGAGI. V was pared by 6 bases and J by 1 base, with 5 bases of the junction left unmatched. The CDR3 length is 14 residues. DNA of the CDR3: TGTGCCAGCAGGCGCCGGGACAGGAACACTGAAGCTTTCTTT. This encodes CASRRRDRNTEAFF.

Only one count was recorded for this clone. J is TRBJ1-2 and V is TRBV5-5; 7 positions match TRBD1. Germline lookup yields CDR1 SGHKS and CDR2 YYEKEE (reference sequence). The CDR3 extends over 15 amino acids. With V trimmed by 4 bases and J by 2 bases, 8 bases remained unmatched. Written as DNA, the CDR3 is TGTGCCAGCAGCACTGAGACAGGGTTGAACTATGGCTACACCTTC. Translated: CASSTETGLNYGYTF.

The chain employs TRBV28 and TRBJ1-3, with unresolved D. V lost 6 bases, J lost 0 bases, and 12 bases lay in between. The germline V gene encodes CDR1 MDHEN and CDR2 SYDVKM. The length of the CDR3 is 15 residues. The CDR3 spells CASRNTGSSGNTIYF. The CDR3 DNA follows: TGTGCCAGCAGAAATACGGGAAGCTCTGGAAACACCATATATTTT.

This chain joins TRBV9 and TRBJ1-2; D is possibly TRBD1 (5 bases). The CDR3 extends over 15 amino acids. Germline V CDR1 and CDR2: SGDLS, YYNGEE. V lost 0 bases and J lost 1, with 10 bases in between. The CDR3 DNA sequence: TGTGCCAGCAGCGTAGCTGCCACAGGTAACTATGGCTACACCTTC. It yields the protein CASSVAATGNYGYTF.

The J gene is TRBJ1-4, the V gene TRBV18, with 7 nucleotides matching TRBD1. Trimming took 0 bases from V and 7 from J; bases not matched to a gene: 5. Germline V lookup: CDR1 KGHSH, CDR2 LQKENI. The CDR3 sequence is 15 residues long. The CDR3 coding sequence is TGTGCCAGCTCACCACCGTCAGGGGGGCGTGAAAAACTGTTTTTT. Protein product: CASSPPSGGREKLFF. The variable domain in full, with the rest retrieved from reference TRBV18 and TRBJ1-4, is NAGVMQNPRHLVRRRGQEARLRCSPMKGHSHVYWYRQLPEEGLKFMVYLQKENIIDESGMPKERFSAEFPKEGPSILRIQQVVRGDSAAYFCASSPPSGGREKLFFGSGTQLSVL.

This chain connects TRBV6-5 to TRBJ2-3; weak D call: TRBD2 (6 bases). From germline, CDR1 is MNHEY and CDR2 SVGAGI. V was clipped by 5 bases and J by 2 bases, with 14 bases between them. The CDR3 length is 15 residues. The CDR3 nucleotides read TGTGCCAGCAGTATCCAGGGAGGCATCACAGATACGCAGTATTTT. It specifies CASSIQGGITDTQYF.

DNA for the CDR3: TGTGCCAGCAGCTTAATACGGGGAGATACGCAGTATTTT. Translation: CASSLIRGDTQYF. This chain links TRBV7-3 with TRBJ2-3, with TRBD2 as a possible D gene (5 bases). The ends were cut back, 1 base at V and 5 bases at J, with 7 bases in the middle. The CDR3 is 13 amino acids. Germline-derived CDR1 and CDR2 are SGHTA and FQGTGA.

Here the CDR3 DNA reads TGTGCCAGCAGCTCGCACCTAGCGGGGGGTACCTACGAGCAGTACTTC. This gives the protein CASSSHLAGGTYEQYF. J is TRBJ2-7 and V is TRBV7-2, with TRBD2 matching over 11 bases. This CDR3 region has 16 residues. The ends lost 4 bases at V and 2 bases at J; junction bases unmatched: 7. Germline V gives CDR1 SGHTA, CDR2 FQGNSA.